These 24 T cell receptor beta chains were all obtained from the same sample, sequenced in a study of human T cells and chemical hapten exposure. Time point noted: healthy volunteer bleed at 6 weeks. It was from unfractionated whole blood that total RNA was extracted. TCRdb independently ran MiXCR on the RACE reads; one entry per CDR3 protein. The table shows about 34,000 distinct CDR3 sequences, with around 5% occurring only once. The material sequenced was whole blood. Receptors were obtained from a human donor in good health. Some clones in this sample may be carry-over from other donors' samples.

The chain employs TRBV9 and TRBJ1-1; 7 bases fit TRBD1. Germline CDR1 SGDLS, CDR2 YYNGEE. V was clipped by 2 bases and J by 1 base; unmatched bases: 5. The CDR3 consists of 15 residues. This CDR3 reads CASSVAGTANTEAFF. CDR3 sequence (DNA): TGTGCCAGCAGCGTTGCCGGGACAGCGAACACTGAAGCTTTCTTT.

This chain links TRBV2 with TRBJ1-2, with 9 nucleotides matching TRBD1. CDR3 size: 14 residues. Germline lookup yields CDR1 SNHLY and CDR2 FYNNEI. The V and J ends lost 5 bases and 5 bases, in that order; junction bases with no gene match: 6. The CDR3 DNA is TGTGCCAGCAGTCCACAGGGGGCTCCGTATGGCTACACCTTC. It translates to CASSPQGAPYGYTF.

The table lists this clonotype with a few counts. The rearrangement links TRBV11-2 to TRBJ2-3; unclear D gene. Looked up from germline, CDR1 is SGHAT and CDR2 is FQNNGV. The CDR3 length is 14 residues. The V and J ends lost 5 bases and 5 bases respectively, with 14 bases between them. The CDR3 nucleotides are TGTGCCAGCAGCCCAAATAGTGGTGTAGATACGCAGTATTTT. Protein product: CASSPNSGVDTQYF.

The chain has TRBV2 and TRBJ1-1, with D tentatively TRBD1 (5 bases). CDR1 SNHLY and CDR2 FYNNEI come from the germline V gene. The CDR3 has 13 amino acids. Trimming stripped 4 bases from V and 2 bases from J, with 8 bases between. The CDR3 reads CASSGQLNTEAFF. The CDR3, as DNA: TGTGCCAGCAGTGGACAGCTTAACACTGAAGCTTTCTTT.

This clonotype was observed a few times. The V gene is TRBV6-6, the J gene TRBJ1-1; D possibly corresponds to TRBD1 (6 bases). The CDR3 runs to 14 residues. Per germline, CDR1 MNHNY and CDR2 SVGAGI (reference sequence). The V end was cut by 2 bases, the J end by 4 bases, with 11 bases between. CDR3 nucleotide sequence: TGTGCCAGCAGTTACGAGACAGGAGCCACTGAAGCTTTCTTT. Encoded protein: CASSYETGATEAFF.

The sample holds a few counts of this clonotype. The chain couples TRBV7-8 to TRBJ2-1, with 13 bases identical to TRBD2. CDR3 length: 21 residues. V was pared by 7 bases and J by 5 bases, with 23 bases of the junction left unmatched. Germline CDR1 is SGHVS and CDR2 is FQNEAQ. The chain's CDR3 is CASKKGLIGLAGEGSDNEQFF. In DNA, the CDR3 is TGTGCCAGCAAAAAGGGACTAATAGGACTAGCGGGAGAAGGTTCTGACAATGAGCAGTTCTTC.

The sample holds a few counts of this clonotype. CDR3 loop: CASSIGPRGGANVLTF. The DNA of the CDR3 is TGTGCCAGTAGTATAGGTCCCCGGGGTGGGGCCAACGTCCTGACTTTC. The genes are TRBV19 and TRBJ2-6, with D maybe TRBD2 (5 bases). Germline V gene lookup returns CDR1 LNHDA and CDR2 SQIVND (reference sequence). CDR3 size: 16 residues. V was clipped by 1 base and J by 3 bases, with 10 bases between them.

This clonotype was counted at least ten times. The chain recombines TRBV28 with TRBJ2-1; unclear D gene. The CDR3 covers 17 residues. In germline, CDR1 is MDHEN, CDR2 SYDVKM. Trimming left V 2 bases short and J 0 bases short, with 14 bases between. The CDR3: CASSLTAGLRSYNEQFF. Here the CDR3 DNA reads TGTGCCAGCAGTTTAACGGCAGGCCTCCGCTCCTACAATGAGCAGTTCTTC.

The DNA of the CDR3 is TGTGCCAGTAGGGGACAGCTGACCATGAACACTGAAGCTTTCTTT. Translated, it gives CASRGQLTMNTEAFF. The genes are TRBV19 and TRBJ1-1, with 7 positions matching TRBD1. Germline V CDR1 and CDR2: LNHDA, SQIVND (reference sequence). Trimming cost V 6 bases and J 0 bases; bases outside gene matches: 7. The CDR3 totals 15 residues. Variable domain in full (rest from reference TRBV19 and TRBJ1-1): DGGITQSPKYLFRKEGQNVTLSCEQNLNHDAMYWYRQDPGQGLRLIYYSQIVNDFQKGDIAEGYSVSREKKESFPLTVTSAQKNPTAFYLCASRGQLTMNTEAFFGQGTRLTVV.

This clonotype was seen only a few times. The rearrangement joins TRBV9 to TRBJ1-4; D is unclear. The CDR3 runs 13 residues. Trimming cost V 1 base and J 7 bases, with 8 bases left between them. Germline values: CDR1 SGDLS, CDR2 YYNGEE. CDR3: CASSVREREKLFF. The CDR3 DNA is TGTGCCAGCAGCGTAAGGGAGCGTGAAAAACTGTTTTTT.

There are many counts of this clonotype. The chain is built from TRBV9 and TRBJ2-7; the match to TRBD2 covers 8 bases. The length of the CDR3 is 15 residues. Germline-derived CDR1 and CDR2 are SGDLS and YYNGEE. V shed 3 bases, J shed 6 bases, and the junction held 11 bases outside the gene matches. Here the CDR3 reads CASSAFSGTRGEQYF. In DNA form, the CDR3 reads TGTGCCAGCAGCGCGTTCTCCGGGACTAGGGGCGAGCAGTACTTC.

This clonotype was found many times. This chain joins TRBV12-3 or TRBV12-4 and TRBJ1-6; D call uncertain. CDR3 length: 13 amino acids. V was shortened by 8 bases and J by 8 bases, with 13 bases between the two germline ends. The CDR3 here is CASAPGYDSPLHF. The CDR3 DNA sequence: TGTGCCAGCGCCCCGGGCTACGATTCACCCCTCCACTTT.

This clonotype was detected ten times or more. This chain joins TRBV20-1 and TRBJ2-3; D may be TRBD1 or TRBD2 (5 bases each). Deletions cut 2 bases from V and 0 bases from J, with 15 bases between. The CDR3 is 16 residues long. Germline values: CDR1 DFQATT, CDR2 SNEGSKA (reference sequence). The CDR3 spells CSARPLRDLSTDTQYF. The CDR3 DNA is TGCAGTGCTAGACCCCTCCGGGACCTTAGCACAGATACGCAGTATTTT.

This clonotype was detected ten times or more. This sequence joins TRBV28 and TRBJ2-7; D remains ambiguous. The V gene lost 6 bases and the J gene lost 0 bases, with 6 bases spanning the gap. Germline V gene data show CDR1 as MDHEN and CDR2 as SYDVKM. The CDR3 has 12 residues. The CDR3 region is CASSPTSYEQYF. CDR3 DNA sequence: TGTGCCAGCAGCCCTACCTCCTACGAGCAGTACTTC.

This clonotype showed up many times. Here the CDR3 reads CSAGLTDTQYF. The CDR3, as DNA: TGCAGTGCTGGACTAACAGATACGCAGTATTTT. This rearrangement joins TRBV20-1 to TRBJ2-3; TRBD2 might be the D (6 bases). Trimming removed 5 bases from V and 3 bases from J, with 6 bases in between. The V gene's germline CDR1 is DFQATT and CDR2 SNEGSKA (reference sequence). This CDR3 has 11 amino acids.

This clonotype has more than one count but fewer than ten. The chain links TRBV20-1 to TRBJ1-1, with D unclear. There are 12 residues in the CDR3. Germline CDR1 reads DFQATT; CDR2 reads SNEGSKA (reference sequence). The ends were cut back, 3 bases at V and 4 bases at J, with 9 bases in the middle. CDR3 DNA sequence: TGCAGTGCTAGTACGGCAGCCACTGAAGCTTTCTTT. This translates into CSASTAATEAFF.

V is TRBV14 and J is TRBJ1-2; 8 bases match TRBD1. Trimming took 5 bases from V and 6 from J; bases not matched to a gene: 8. Germline V gene data show CDR1 as SGHDN and CDR2 as FVKESK. The CDR3 spans 14 residues. The CDR3: CASSYGQGRDGYTF. The CDR3 nucleotides are TGTGCCAGCAGCTACGGACAGGGAAGAGATGGCTACACCTTC. The full variable domain, rest sourced from reference TRBV14 and TRBJ1-2, is EAGVTQFPSHSVIEKGQTVTLRCDPISGHDNLYWYRRVMGKEIKFLLHFVKESKQDESGMPNNRFLAERTGGTYSTLKVQPAELEDSGVYFCASSYGQGRDGYTFGSGTRLTVV.

This clonotype was detected many times. The rearrangement links TRBV20-1 to TRBJ2-6; D remains ambiguous. Trimming stripped 0 bases from V and 2 bases from J, with 11 bases between. Germline V lookup: CDR1 DFQATT, CDR2 SNEGSKA (reference sequence). The CDR3 consists of 16 residues. CDR3 residues: CSARDLANPGANVLTF. The CDR3 DNA sequence: TGCAGTGCTAGAGATTTGGCCAATCCTGGGGCCAACGTCCTGACTTTC.

This clonotype was counted only a few times. The rearrangement joins TRBV27 to TRBJ2-5, with D unresolved. Germline-derived CDR1 and CDR2 are MNHEY and SMNVEV (reference sequence). The ends were cut back, 3 bases at V and 6 bases at J, with 8 bases in the middle. The CDR3 consists of 12 residues. The CDR3 sequence: CASSFGGQTQYF. The CDR3 DNA reads TGTGCCAGCAGTTTTGGCGGTCAGACCCAGTACTTC.

J is TRBJ2-1 and V is TRBV30; D is unclear. CDR1 and CDR2 (germline): GTSNPN, SVGIG (reference sequence). The length of the CDR3 is 13 residues. Trimming took off 4 bases at V and 7 bases at J, with 14 bases between the two ends. The CDR3 loop reads CAWTQSWVNEQFF. The CDR3 DNA reads as TGTGCCTGGACCCAGTCCTGGGTAAATGAGCAGTTCTTC.

This clonotype has a count of ten or more. The rearrangement uses TRBV29-1 and TRBJ1-2, with a possible D match to TRBD1 (5 bases). Trimming left V 4 bases short and J 6 bases short, with 18 bases between. CDR3 length: 14 amino acids. CDR1 and CDR2 (germline): SQVTM, ANQGSEA. The CDR3: CSVGRVGTADGYTF. The CDR3 DNA reads as TGCAGCGTTGGGAGGGTGGGGACTGCCGATGGCTACACCTTC.

This clonotype was seen ten or more times. The chain joins TRBV13 to TRBJ1-2; no reliable D call. V was shortened by 2 bases and J by 7 bases, with 8 bases between the two germline ends. Germline V gene lookup returns CDR1 PRHDT and CDR2 FYEKMQ (reference sequence). The CDR3 is made up of 12 amino acids. The CDR3 loop reads CASSLLGGGYTF. CDR3 nucleotide sequence: TGTGCCAGCAGCTTACTAGGTGGTGGCTACACCTTC.

This clonotype was detected a few times. The chain joins TRBV30 to TRBJ1-2; D remains ambiguous. Germline CDR1 reads GTSNPN; CDR2 reads SVGIG (reference sequence). This CDR3 contains 14 residues. Trimming pared 0 bases from V and 7 bases from J, leaving 15 bases between. The CDR3 nucleotides read TGTGCCTGGAGTGTAACCTTTTCGGGGTCTGGCTACACCTTC. It encodes CAWSVTFSGSGYTF. Filled out from reference TRBV30 and TRBJ1-2, the complete variable domain reads SQTIHQWPATLVQPVGSPLSLECTVEGTSNPNLYWYRQAAGRGLQLLFYSVGIGQISSEVPQNLSASRPQDRQFILSSKKLLLSDSGFYLCAWSVTFSGSGYTFGSGTRLTVV.

This clonotype was detected many times. The V gene is TRBV20-1, the J gene TRBJ2-1, with TRBD1 matching 10 bases. The CDR3 loop spans 16 amino acids. Losses at the gene ends were 2 bases for V and 10 bases for J; bases not matched to a gene: 14. Germline V gives CDR1 DFQATT, CDR2 SNEGSKA (reference sequence). Here the CDR3 reads CSARSIVTGGLGEQFF. The CDR3 DNA is TGCAGTGCTAGATCGATCGTGACAGGGGGCTTAGGGGAGCAGTTCTTC.